The clone carrying this T cell receptor (beta chain) showed up just once. The sample is drawn from a study of blood T cell repertoires in COVID-19. V shed 4 bases and J 10 bases; nucleotides not matched to a gene: 11. The germline CDR1 and CDR2 sequences are SGHRS and YFSETQ. CDR3 length: 15 amino acids. Method: immunoSEQ multiplex PCR; TCRdb's copy keeps in-frame clones and lacks some. The repertoire holds about 160,000 clones, with about nine tenths as singletons. This chain joins TRBV5-1 and TRBJ2-1, with TRBD2 matching 10 bases. What was sequenced was PBMCs or T cells enriched from blood (not recorded which). The origin of this receptor is a woman in her thirties or forties who had been exposed to COVID-19. The CDR3 here is CASSPSTSGAREQFF. Written as DNA, the CDR3 is TGCGCCAGCAGCCCCTCTACTAGCGGGGCAAGGGAGCAGTTCTTC. Looking up the rest from reference TRBV5-1 and TRBJ2-1 gives the full variable domain: KAGVTQTPRYLIKTRGQQVTLSCSPISGHRSVSWYQQTPGQGLQFLFEYFSETQRNKGNFPGRFSGRQFSNSRSEMNVSTLELGDSALYLCASSPSTSGAREQFFGPGTRLTVL.